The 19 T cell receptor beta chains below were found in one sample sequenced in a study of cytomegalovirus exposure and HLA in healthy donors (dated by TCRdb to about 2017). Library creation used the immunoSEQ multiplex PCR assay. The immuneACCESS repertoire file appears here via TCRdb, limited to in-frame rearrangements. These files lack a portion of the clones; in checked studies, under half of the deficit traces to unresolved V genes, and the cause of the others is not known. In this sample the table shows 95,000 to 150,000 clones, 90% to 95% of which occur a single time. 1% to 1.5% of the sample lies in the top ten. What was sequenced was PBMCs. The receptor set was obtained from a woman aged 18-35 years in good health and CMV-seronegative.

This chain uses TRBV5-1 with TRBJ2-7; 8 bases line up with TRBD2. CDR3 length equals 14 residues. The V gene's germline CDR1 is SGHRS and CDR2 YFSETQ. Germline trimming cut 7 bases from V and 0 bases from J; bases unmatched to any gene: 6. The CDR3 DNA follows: TGCGCCAGCGCGCGGGAGGCCCACTCCTACGAGCAGTACTTC. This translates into CASAREAHSYEQYF.

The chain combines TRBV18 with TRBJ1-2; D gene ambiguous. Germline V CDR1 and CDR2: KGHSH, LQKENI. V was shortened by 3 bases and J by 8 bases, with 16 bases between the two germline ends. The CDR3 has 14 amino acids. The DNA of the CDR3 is TGTGCCAGCTCACCGGATAAGGGAGGAGGCGGCTACACCTTC. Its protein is CASSPDKGGGGYTF.

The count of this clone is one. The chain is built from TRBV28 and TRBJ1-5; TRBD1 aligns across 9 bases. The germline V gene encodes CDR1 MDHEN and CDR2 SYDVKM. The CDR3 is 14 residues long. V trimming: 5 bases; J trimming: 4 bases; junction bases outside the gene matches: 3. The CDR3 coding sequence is TGTGCCAGCAGTCAGGGACAGGGAAATCAGCCCCAGCATTTT. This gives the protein CASSQGQGNQPQHF.

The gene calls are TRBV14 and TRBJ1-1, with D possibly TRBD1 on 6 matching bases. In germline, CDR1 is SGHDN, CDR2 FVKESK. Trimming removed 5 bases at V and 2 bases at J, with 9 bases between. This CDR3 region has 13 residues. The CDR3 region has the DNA TGTGCCAGCAGCGAACAGGGTAACACTGAAGCTTTCTTT. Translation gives CASSEQGNTEAFF.

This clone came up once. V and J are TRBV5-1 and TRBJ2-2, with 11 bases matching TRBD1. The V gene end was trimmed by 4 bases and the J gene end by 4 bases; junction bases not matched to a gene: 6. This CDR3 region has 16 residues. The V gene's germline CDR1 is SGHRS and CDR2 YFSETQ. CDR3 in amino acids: CASSMIGTGGTGELFF. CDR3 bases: TGCGCCAGCAGCATGATTGGGACAGGGGGCACCGGGGAGCTGTTTTTT.

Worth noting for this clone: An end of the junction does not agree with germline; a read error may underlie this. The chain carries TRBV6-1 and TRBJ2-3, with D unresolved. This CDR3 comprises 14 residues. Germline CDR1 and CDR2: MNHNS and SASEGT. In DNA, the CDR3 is TGTGCCAGCAGCGAAGTGGCAGTTGGAGATACGCAGTATTTT. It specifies CASSEVAVGDTQYF.

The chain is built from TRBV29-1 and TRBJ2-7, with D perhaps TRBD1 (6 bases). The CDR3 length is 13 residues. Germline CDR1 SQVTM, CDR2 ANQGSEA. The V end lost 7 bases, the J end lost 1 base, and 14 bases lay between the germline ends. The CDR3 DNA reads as TGCAGCGCTAGGGGGTTTCGATCCTACGAGCAGTACTTC. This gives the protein CSARGFRSYEQYF.

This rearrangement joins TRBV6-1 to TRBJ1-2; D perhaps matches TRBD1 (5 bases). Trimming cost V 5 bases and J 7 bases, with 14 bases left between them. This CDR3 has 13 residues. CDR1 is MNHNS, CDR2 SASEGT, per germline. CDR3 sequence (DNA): TGTGCCAGCAGTTATGGTCAGGGTGGTGGCTACACCTTC. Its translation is CASSYGQGGGYTF.

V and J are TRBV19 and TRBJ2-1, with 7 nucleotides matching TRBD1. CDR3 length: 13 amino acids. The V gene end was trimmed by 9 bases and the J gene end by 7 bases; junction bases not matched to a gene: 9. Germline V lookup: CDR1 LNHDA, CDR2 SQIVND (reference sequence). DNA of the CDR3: TGTGCCAGCTCGACAGGGATATTGAATGAGCAGTTCTTC. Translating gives CASSTGILNEQFF.

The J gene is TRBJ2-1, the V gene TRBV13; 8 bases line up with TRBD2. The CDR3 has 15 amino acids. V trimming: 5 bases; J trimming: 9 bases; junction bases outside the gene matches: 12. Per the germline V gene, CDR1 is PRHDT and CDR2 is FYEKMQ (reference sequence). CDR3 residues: CASSPRVAGGVEQFF. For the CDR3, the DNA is TGTGCCAGCAGCCCACGTGTTGCGGGGGGTGTTGAGCAGTTCTTC.

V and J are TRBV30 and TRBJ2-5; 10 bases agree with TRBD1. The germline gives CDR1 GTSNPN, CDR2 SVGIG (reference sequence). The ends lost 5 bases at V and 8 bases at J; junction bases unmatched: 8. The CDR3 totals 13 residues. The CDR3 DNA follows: TGTGCCTGGCAGAGGACAGGGGGGAGCACCCAGTACTTC. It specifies CAWQRTGGSTQYF.

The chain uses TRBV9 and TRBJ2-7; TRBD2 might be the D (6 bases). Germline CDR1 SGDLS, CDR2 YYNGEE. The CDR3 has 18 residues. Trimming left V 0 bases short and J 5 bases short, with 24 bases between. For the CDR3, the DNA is TGTGCCAGCAGCGTAGACGTGGCGGGGCCGCAAGGGGTGGACGAGCAGTACTTC. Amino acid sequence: CASSVDVAGPQGVDEQYF.

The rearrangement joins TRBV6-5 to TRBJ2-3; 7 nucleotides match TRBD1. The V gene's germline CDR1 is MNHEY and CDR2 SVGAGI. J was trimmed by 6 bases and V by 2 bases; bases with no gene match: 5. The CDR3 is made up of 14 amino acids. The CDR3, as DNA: TGTGCCAGCAGTTACGGACAGGCTTCCGATACGCAGTATTTT. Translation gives CASSYGQASDTQYF.

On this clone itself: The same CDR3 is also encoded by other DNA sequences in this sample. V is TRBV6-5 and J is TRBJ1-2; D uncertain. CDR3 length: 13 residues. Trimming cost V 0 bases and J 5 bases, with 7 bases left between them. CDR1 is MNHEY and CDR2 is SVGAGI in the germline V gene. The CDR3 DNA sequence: TGTGCCAGCAGTTACTCCCTTAGTTATGGCTACACCTTC. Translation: CASSYSLSYGYTF.

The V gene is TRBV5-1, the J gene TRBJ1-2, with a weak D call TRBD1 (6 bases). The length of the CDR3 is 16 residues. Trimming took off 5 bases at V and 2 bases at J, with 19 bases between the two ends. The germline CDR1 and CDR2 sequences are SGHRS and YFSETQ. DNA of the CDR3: TGCGCCAGCAGGCCCTCCGGGGGGGCGGCGAACTATGGCTACACCTTC. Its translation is CASRPSGGAANYGYTF.

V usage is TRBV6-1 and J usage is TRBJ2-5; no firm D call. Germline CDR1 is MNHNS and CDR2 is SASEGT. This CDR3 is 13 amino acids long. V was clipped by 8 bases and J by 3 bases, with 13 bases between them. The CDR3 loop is CASQVHTKETQYF. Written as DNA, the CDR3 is TGTGCCAGCCAAGTCCACACCAAAGAGACCCAGTACTTC.

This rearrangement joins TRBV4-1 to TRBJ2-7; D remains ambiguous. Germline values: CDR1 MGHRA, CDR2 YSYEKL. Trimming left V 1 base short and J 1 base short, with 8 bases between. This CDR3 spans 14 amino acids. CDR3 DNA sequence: TGCGCCAGCAGCCAAGTTGCAGGTTCCTACGAGCAGTACTTC. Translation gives CASSQVAGSYEQYF.

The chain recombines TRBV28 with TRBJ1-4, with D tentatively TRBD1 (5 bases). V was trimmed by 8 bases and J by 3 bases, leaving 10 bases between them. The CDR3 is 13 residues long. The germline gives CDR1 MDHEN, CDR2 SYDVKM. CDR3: CASVEGPNEKLFF. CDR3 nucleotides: TGTGCCAGCGTGGAGGGGCCTAATGAAAAACTGTTTTTT.

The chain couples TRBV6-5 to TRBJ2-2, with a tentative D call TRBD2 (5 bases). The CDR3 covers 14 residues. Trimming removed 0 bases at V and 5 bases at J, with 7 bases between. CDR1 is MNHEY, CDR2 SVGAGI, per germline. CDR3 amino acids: CASSYSRRTGELFF. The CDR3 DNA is TGTGCCAGCAGTTACTCGAGGAGGACCGGGGAGCTGTTTTTT.